The text below deals with one T cell receptor beta chain. Its specificity is unknown. The sample is drawn from a study of response to subunit inactivated influenza vaccine. Broader study findings: The authors offered the suggestion that each seasonal influenza vaccination recruits few new T cells.

TCRdb ran MiXCR on the RT-PCR reads and lists one entry per CDR3 protein. This sample yields about 830,000 distinct CDR3 sequences, of which around a sixth are seen a single time; roughly 10% belongs to the top ten. CDR3 size: 14 residues. The V gene's germline CDR1 is DFQATT and CDR2 SNEGSKA (reference sequence). Trimming pared 2 bases from V and 8 bases from J, leaving 18 bases between. This sequence originates from a man between 50 and 59 years old who received an inactivated influenza vaccine. Sequenced material: PBMCs from blood, taken more than 4 days after vaccination. V and J are TRBV20-1 and TRBJ2-5; D is unresolved. The chain's CDR3 is CSARSRTIMVTQYF. In DNA form, the CDR3 reads TGCAGTGCTAGATCCAGAACTATTATGGTAACCCAGTACTTC.